Following are 4 T cell receptor beta chains from one sample sequenced in a study of technical replicates of blood from several donors. Sequencing used immunoSEQ multiplex PCR; TCRdb keeps in-frame clones, though not all of them. Of about 88,000 clones in the sample, around 90% were seen once. The sequenced material came from T cells isolated from PBMCs. These TCRs come from a human donor in good health.

The chain has TRBV5-4 and TRBJ2-1; 8 bases align to TRBD1. The CDR3 contains 16 residues. Trimming at V came to 4 bases and at J to 0 bases, leaving 6 bases not matched to a gene. Germline lookup yields CDR1 SGHNT and CDR2 YYREEE (reference sequence). Written as DNA, the CDR3 is TGTGCCAGCAGCACCGGACAGGGCCTCTCCTACAATGAGCAGTTCTTC. Encoded protein: CASSTGQGLSYNEQFF.

The V call is TRBV5-1, the J call TRBJ2-7; tentatively, D is TRBD2 (5 bases). Looked up from germline, CDR1 is SGHRS and CDR2 is YFSETQ. V shed 3 bases and J shed 0 bases, with 19 bases lying between them. The length of the CDR3 is 17 residues. The CDR3 loop reads CASSSKTMVGLSYEQYF. For the CDR3, the DNA is TGCGCCAGCAGCTCCAAGACTATGGTCGGCCTCTCCTACGAGCAGTACTTC.

The chain recombines TRBV18 with TRBJ2-7; D possibly corresponds to TRBD2 (6 bases). This CDR3 region has 15 residues. Trimming took off 4 bases at V and 1 base at J, with 14 bases between the two ends. Germline assignment: CDR1 KGHSH and CDR2 LQKENI. The CDR3 loop reads CASSRVGGQSYEQYF. In DNA, the CDR3 is TGTGCCAGCTCACGCGTCGGGGGTCAATCCTACGAGCAGTACTTC.

The chain joins TRBV10-3 to TRBJ2-6, with 7 bases matching TRBD2. V dropped 11 bases and J dropped 0; count of bases not matched to a gene: 13. Per germline, CDR1 ENHRY and CDR2 SYGVKD. This CDR3 has 17 amino acids. In nucleotides, the CDR3 is TGTGCCGGGGGGGGAGGCCTGGGGGACTCTGGGGCCAACGTCCTGACTTTC. Its protein is CAGGGGLGDSGANVLTF.